This T cell receptor (beta chain) was profiled in a study of blood T cell repertoires in COVID-19. Across the whole study: Collection of acute and convalescent COVID-19 samples took place in the United States, Italy and Spain. T cells, B-cell-depleted T cells, or PBMCs provided the cDNA or gDNA that served as material.

Original data processing: Reference gene primer amplification gave nucleated cell count estimates. The data were produced by immunoSEQ multiplex PCR, yet TCRdb's version contains in-frame clones alone and is incomplete. V and J calls plus clone size are reproduced from that table; the DNA served to infer D and trimming. The repertoire holds tens of thousands of clones, with over 70% as singletons. This clone has a single count. The CDR3 extends over 20 amino acids. The V and J ends lost 5 bases and 2 bases, in that order; junction bases with no gene match: 21. Germline-derived CDR1 and CDR2 are SEHNR and FQNEAQ (reference sequence).

The sample was peripheral blood. The chain carries TRBV7-9 and TRBJ2-1; 7 nucleotides line up with TRBD2. The receptor's source is a man aged 50 to 60 with active COVID-19. CDR3 loop: CASSISAGTTYTITYNEQFF. CDR3 nucleotide sequence: TGTGCCAGCAGCATAAGTGCCGGGACTACCTACACTATAACCTACAATGAGCAGTTCTTC.